The source of this T cell receptor beta chain is a study of tumor-infiltrating lymphocytes in localized non-small cell lung cancer. Study findings and constraints: Tumors had more T cell infiltration than uninvolved lung, per TCRbeta sequencing and CD3 counts.

Profiling relied on immunoSEQ multiplex PCR, and the TCRdb table lists in-frame clones only, not all of them. The sample contains approximately 15,000 clones, more than 70% of which appear only once. As regards this clone: Its antigen is not identified.

Germline loops: CDR1 SGHTA, CDR2 FQGNSA. The length of the CDR3 is 14 residues. V was clipped by 3 bases and J by 4 bases, with 12 bases between them. Sequencing input: uninvolved lung tissue not adjacent to the tumor. The gene calls are TRBV7-2 and TRBJ1-1, with D perhaps matching TRBD1 (5 bases). The clonotype was recovered from a human donor with non-small cell lung cancer. CDR3 residues: CASSFGLQGTEAFF. DNA of the CDR3: TGTGCCAGCAGCTTCGGACTCCAGGGCACTGAAGCTTTCTTT.